This is a list of T cell receptor beta chains from one sample in a study of blood T cell repertoires in COVID-19. Using immunoSEQ multiplex PCR, the repertoire was profiled, and TCRdb retains in-frame clones only, with some absent. This sample has some 300,000 clones, with 85% to 90% found just once. Sequencing input: peripheral blood. These receptors came from a woman aged 45-60 years with COVID-19, enrolled during active disease. Each CDR3 is given without its conserved first and last residue. Fields, in order: V gene, J gene, CDR3 protein.

TRBV2	TRBJ1-2	ASSEGGWANYGYT
TRBV7-6	TRBJ2-2	ASSFGTGGTGELF
TRBV7-2	TRBJ2-7	ASSSEGTSGWYEQY
TRBV9	TRBJ1-1	ASSPLERIMNTEAF
TRBV5-1	TRBJ2-2	ASSLGIAGGTGELF
TRBV7-9	TRBJ1-1	ASSLASGYTEAF
TRBV2	TRBJ2-3	ASRYRATSTDTQY
TRBV30	TRBJ1-3	AWSVTGHSGNTIY
TRBV5-4	TRBJ2-1	ASSLVAGTYNEQF
TRBV5-1	TRBJ1-2	ASAAAGQGEGYT
TRBV6-5	TRBJ1-6	ASSSVNLESPLH
TRBV9	TRBJ2-2	ASSPRPGGELF
TRBV6-5	TRBJ1-2	ASSYLDRGRGGGYT
TRBV2	TRBJ2-7	ASTPSSASYEQY
TRBV5-6	TRBJ2-1	ASSPLRGDEQF
TRBV30	TRBJ1-2	AWRADRSNYGYT
TRBV30	TRBJ1-2	AWKPGGTGYGYT
TRBV2	TRBJ2-2	ASRTENTGELF
TRBV6-5	TRBJ1-6	ASRRQGSYNSPLH
TRBV19	TRBJ2-1	ASIDPGTSINEQF
TRBV2	TRBJ1-1	ASRRQGRDTEAF
TRBV11-2	TRBJ2-5	ASSIAWGAVSGETQY
TRBV24-1	TRBJ2-3	ATSEPGLAWSGTQY
TRBV27	TRBJ2-2	ASSSGGAGTGELF
TRBV30	TRBJ2-1	AWTQQGTYNEQF
TRBV9	TRBJ2-2	ASSVWTGGTGELF
TRBV18	TRBJ2-5	ASSVGLAGETQY
TRBV6-5	TRBJ2-5	ASRPQGRKETQY
TRBV4-2	TRBJ2-2	ASSQEERVTGELF
TRBV7-2	TRBJ2-5	ASSLVLAGVSTQY
TRBV28	TRBJ2-1	ASSLDRVYNEQF
TRBV6-5	TRBJ2-5	AIRSGETQY
TRBV2	TRBJ2-7	ASRGQVLSYEQY
TRBV11-3	TRBJ1-4	ASSLRSRARNEKLF
TRBV25-1	TRBJ1-4	ASSESLSIHEKLF
TRBV20-1	TRBJ2-5	SAGGTSGVIETQY
TRBV12-3/TRBV12-4	TRBJ1-1	ASSPTGSTEAF
TRBV7-2	TRBJ2-2	ASSPAEIGLAGGPGELF
TRBV3-1/TRBV3-2	TRBJ1-2	ASSQNTWGGSSNYGYT
TRBV12-3/TRBV12-4	TRBJ2-1	ATRRAGFNEQF
TRBV5-1	TRBJ2-3	ASSPSGTSGDTQY
TRBV10-3	TRBJ1-3	AISELLGVAGNTIY
TRBV19	TRBJ1-6	ASSNREPTAPLH
TRBV19	TRBJ2-3	ASSPTSVSDTQY